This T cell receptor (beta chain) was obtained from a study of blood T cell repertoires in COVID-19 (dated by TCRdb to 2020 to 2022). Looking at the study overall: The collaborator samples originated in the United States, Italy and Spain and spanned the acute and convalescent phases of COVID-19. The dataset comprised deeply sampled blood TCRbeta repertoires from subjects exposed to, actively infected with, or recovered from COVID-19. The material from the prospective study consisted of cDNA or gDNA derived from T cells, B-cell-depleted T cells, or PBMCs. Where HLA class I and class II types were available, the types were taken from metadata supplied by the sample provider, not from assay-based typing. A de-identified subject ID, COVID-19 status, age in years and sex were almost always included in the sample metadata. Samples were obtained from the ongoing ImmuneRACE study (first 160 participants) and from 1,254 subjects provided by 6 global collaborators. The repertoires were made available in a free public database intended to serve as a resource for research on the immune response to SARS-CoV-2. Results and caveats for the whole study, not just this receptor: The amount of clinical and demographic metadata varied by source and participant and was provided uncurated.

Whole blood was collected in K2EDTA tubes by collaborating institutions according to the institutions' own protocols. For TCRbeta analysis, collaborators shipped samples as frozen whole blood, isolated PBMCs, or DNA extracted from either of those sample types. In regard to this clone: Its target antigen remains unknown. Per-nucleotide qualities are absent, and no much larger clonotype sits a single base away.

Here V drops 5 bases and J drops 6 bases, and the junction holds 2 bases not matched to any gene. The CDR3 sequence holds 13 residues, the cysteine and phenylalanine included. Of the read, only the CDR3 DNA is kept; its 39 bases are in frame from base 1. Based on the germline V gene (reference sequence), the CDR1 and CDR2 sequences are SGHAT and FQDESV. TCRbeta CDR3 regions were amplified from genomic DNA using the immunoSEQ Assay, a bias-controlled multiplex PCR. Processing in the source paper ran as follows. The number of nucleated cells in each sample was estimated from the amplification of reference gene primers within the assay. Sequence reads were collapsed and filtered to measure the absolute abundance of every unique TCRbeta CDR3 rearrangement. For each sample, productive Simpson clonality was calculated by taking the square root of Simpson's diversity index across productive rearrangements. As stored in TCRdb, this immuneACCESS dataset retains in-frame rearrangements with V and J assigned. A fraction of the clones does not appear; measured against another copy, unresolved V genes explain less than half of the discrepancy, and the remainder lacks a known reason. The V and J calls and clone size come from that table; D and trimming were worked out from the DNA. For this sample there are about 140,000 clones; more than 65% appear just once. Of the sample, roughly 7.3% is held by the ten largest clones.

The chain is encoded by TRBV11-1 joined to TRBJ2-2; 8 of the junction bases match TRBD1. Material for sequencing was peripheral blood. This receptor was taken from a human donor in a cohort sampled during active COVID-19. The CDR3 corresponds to CASSLRGPGELFF. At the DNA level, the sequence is TGTGCCAGCAGCCTCAGGGGGCCCGGGGAGCTGTTTTTT.